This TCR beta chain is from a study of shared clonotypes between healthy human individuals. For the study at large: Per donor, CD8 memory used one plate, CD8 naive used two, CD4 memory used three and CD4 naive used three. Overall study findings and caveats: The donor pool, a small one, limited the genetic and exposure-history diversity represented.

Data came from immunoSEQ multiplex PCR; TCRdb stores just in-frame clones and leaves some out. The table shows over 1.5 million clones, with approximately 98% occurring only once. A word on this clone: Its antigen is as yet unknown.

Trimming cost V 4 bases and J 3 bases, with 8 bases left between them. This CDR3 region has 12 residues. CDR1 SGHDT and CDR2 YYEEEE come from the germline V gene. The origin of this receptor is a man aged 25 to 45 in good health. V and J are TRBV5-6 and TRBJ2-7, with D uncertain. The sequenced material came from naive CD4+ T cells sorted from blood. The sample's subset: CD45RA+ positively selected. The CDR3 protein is CASSATVYEQYF. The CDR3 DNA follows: TGTGCCAGCAGCGCGACCGTCTACGAGCAGTACTTC.